This is a list of T cell receptor beta chains from one sample in a study of blood T cell repertoires in COVID-19. This table comes from immunoSEQ multiplex PCR, and its TCRdb copy is limited to in-frame clones, with some not included. The repertoire holds about 180,000 clones, with roughly four fifths as singletons. Material: peripheral blood. The receptors originated from a woman aged 70-85 years with COVID-19, enrolled during active disease. Each CDR3 is given with its conserved first and last residue. A D gene is named only where the DNA matches it firmly. Some rows have no size entry. The others give once, few or many, or a class for an expanded clone.

TRBV6-5,.,TRBJ1-2,.,TGTGCCAGCAGCCTGACAGTCAACTATGGCTACACCTTC,CASSLTVNYGYTF
TRBV18,TRBD1,TRBJ2-2,few,TGTGCCAGCTCTCCGCAGACAGGGATTAGAGACTCCGGGGAGCTGTTTTTT,CASSPQTGIRDSGELFF
TRBV29-1,TRBD1,TRBJ1-3,.,TGCAGCGTGGGGAGGACAGGGCGCTCTGGAAACACCATATATTTT,CSVGRTGRSGNTIYF
TRBV6-5,TRBD1,TRBJ2-7,.,TGTGCCAGCAGTCCCAACAGGGGAGACAACGAGCAGTACTTC,CASSPNRGDNEQYF
TRBV28,.,TRBJ2-5,once,TGTGCCAGCAGTTTATCGGCACAGGGCCAAGAGACCCAGTACTTC,CASSLSAQGQETQYF
TRBV11-2,TRBD2,TRBJ2-7,.,TGTGCCAGCAGCTTTCCCCCCGGACTAGCGCTAAGCTCCTACGAGCAGTACTTC,CASSFPPGLALSSYEQYF
TRBV7-8,.,TRBJ1-2,.,TGTGCCAGCAGCTTAGCGGTGGCGGGCGGAATATACTATGGCTACACCTTC,CASSLAVAGGIYYGYTF
TRBV7-8,TRBD2,TRBJ2-1,.,TGTGCCAGCAGCTTAACTAGCGCTACGGAGGGGATCTTC,CASSLTSATEGIF
TRBV28,.,TRBJ2-2,.,TGTGCCACCGGTACCCTCAACACCGGGGAGCTGTTTTTT,CATGTLNTGELFF
TRBV5-8,TRBD1,TRBJ1-1,.,TGTGCCAGCAGCATTCACGCAGGGGGCCCAGCTGAAGCTTTCTTT,CASSIHAGGPAEAFF
TRBV9,TRBD2,TRBJ2-2,.,TGTGCCAGCAGCGAGGCTAGCGGAACGAACACCGGGGAGCTGTTTTTT,CASSEASGTNTGELFF
TRBV7-2,.,TRBJ2-5,.,TGTGCCAGCAGTTCCGACCCGGCAGGGGAGACCCAGTACTTC,CASSSDPAGETQYF
TRBV9,TRBD1,TRBJ2-7,.,TGTGCCAGCAGCGTACAGGGGGCGGGAATACGCGAGCAGTACTTC,CASSVQGAGIREQYF
TRBV30,.,TRBJ2-7,.,TGTGCCTGGAGTCCACAGTCCTACGAGCAGTACTTC,CAWSPQSYEQYF
TRBV2,.,TRBJ1-4,.,TGTGCCATCCAAAACTCCGGGACATTAAATGAAAAACTGTTTTTT,CAIQNSGTLNEKLFF
TRBV21-1,.,TRBJ2-1,.,TGTGCCAGCAGCAACCTAGCGGGAGATGAGCAGTTCTTC,CASSNLAGDEQFF
TRBV27,TRBD1,TRBJ2-3,.,TGTGCCAGCAGTCTGATAACAGGGGCGTGGACAGATACGCAGTATTTT,CASSLITGAWTDTQYF
TRBV5-1,TRBD2,TRBJ2-1,.,TGCGCCAGCAGCTCCCTTGGCGGGGGCTCCTACAATGAGCAGTTCTTC,CASSSLGGGSYNEQFF
TRBV19,TRBD2,TRBJ2-3,few,TGTGCCAGTAGTTTCCGACTAGCGGGAGCCGCAGATACGCAGTATTTT,CASSFRLAGAADTQYF
TRBV25-1,.,TRBJ1-4,.,TGTGCCAGCAGTGACCCATCGAGGACGGCGGGAAAACTGTTTTTT,CASSDPSRTAGKLFF
TRBV7-9,TRBD1,TRBJ2-2,few,TGTGCCAGCAGCTCTCAGGGGGCAAACACCGGGGAGCTGTTTTTT,CASSSQGANTGELFF
TRBV29-1,.,TRBJ2-2,.,TGCAGCGTTGGGGAGGAACCACCATTCAACACCGGGGAGCTGTTTTTT,CSVGEEPPFNTGELFF
TRBV7-2,.,TRBJ1-2,.,TGTGCCAGCAGCCAGGTGGGGCTAGGCTACACCTTC,CASSQVGLGYTF
TRBV2,.,TRBJ1-2,.,TGTGCCAGCAGTGAACCTTCTTATGGCTACACCTTC,CASSEPSYGYTF
TRBV9,.,TRBJ1-6,.,TGTGCCAGCAGCTTCCGGGACAATTCCCTCTATAATTCACCCCTCCACTTT,CASSFRDNSLYNSPLHF
TRBV7-2,.,TRBJ2-7,.,TGTGCCAGCAGCGTTGAGGGCTACGAGCAGTACTTC,CASSVEGYEQYF
TRBV2,.,TRBJ2-1,.,TGTGCCAGCAAGACTACCAGGCCTGATGAGCAGTTCTTC,CASKTTRPDEQFF
TRBV5-4,.,TRBJ2-2,.,TGTGCCAGCAGCTTGGGAGGGAAAGGAGGGGACACCGGGGAGCTGTTTTTT,CASSLGGKGGDTGELFF
TRBV11-2,TRBD1,TRBJ1-2,.,TGTGCCAGCAGCCCCGGGACAGATTATGGCTACACCTTC,CASSPGTDYGYTF
TRBV6-2/TRBV6-3,TRBD2,TRBJ2-5,.,TGTGCCAGCAGTTCGCCCGGACTAGCGGGAGGGCCTCGGGAGACCCAGTACTTC,CASSSPGLAGGPRETQYF
TRBV27,.,TRBJ2-3,once,TGTGCCAGCAGTTTATTGTGGCAGACTAGCACAGATACGCAGTATTTT,CASSLLWQTSTDTQYF
TRBV5-1,TRBD1,TRBJ1-6,many,TGCGCCAGCAGCCCCCAGGGACAGGGGAATTCACCCCTCCACTTT,CASSPQGQGNSPLHF
TRBV28,.,TRBJ2-3,.,TGTGCCAGCAGAGCGACTGGTCCAATCGCAGATACGCAGTATTTT,CASRATGPIADTQYF
TRBV30,TRBD2,TRBJ2-3,.,TGTGCCTGGAAGAGGAGGGGAGGGGATACGCAGTATTTT,CAWKRRGGDTQYF
TRBV27,.,TRBJ2-5,.,TGTGCCAGCAGTGAACAGGGACGAGAGACCCAGTACTTC,CASSEQGRETQYF
TRBV6-5,.,TRBJ1-2,.,TGTGCCAGCGACAGACTTTCTAACTATGGCTACACCTTC,CASDRLSNYGYTF
TRBV6-5,.,TRBJ2-5,.,TGTGCCAGCAGTTACCCGGCGGGGACCCAGTACTTC,CASSYPAGTQYF
TRBV27,.,TRBJ2-6,.,TGTGCCAGCAGTTCCCAGGAATTTTTTTCTGGGGCCAACGTCCTGACTTTC,CASSSQEFFSGANVLTF
TRBV28,TRBD1,TRBJ2-1,.,TGTGCCAGCAGGGGACAGGGGAGGAATGAGCAGTTCTTC,CASRGQGRNEQFF
TRBV6-6,TRBD1,TRBJ2-7,.,TGTGCCAGCAGTCCGGGGGGACAGGGTTACCACGAGCAGTACTTC,CASSPGGQGYHEQYF
TRBV2,TRBD1,TRBJ1-4,.,TGTGCCAGCAGACGAGGACAGGTACCTAATGAAAAACTGTTTTTT,CASRRGQVPNEKLFF
TRBV24-1,TRBD2,TRBJ2-1,.,TGTGCCACCAGCCTCTCAGGACTAGCCGATGAGCAGTTCTTC,CATSLSGLADEQFF
TRBV9,.,TRBJ2-7,.,TGTGCCAGCAGCGTAGGAGGCAGGGGTTACGAGCAGTACTTC,CASSVGGRGYEQYF
TRBV24-1,.,TRBJ2-2,few,TGTGCCACCAGTCATCAGGGCACGGCCGGGGAGCTGTTTTTT,CATSHQGTAGELFF
TRBV6-2/TRBV6-3,TRBD1,TRBJ2-3,.,TGTGCCAGCAGTCAAGACAGGGTCTCAGATACGCAGTATTTT,CASSQDRVSDTQYF
TRBV2,.,TRBJ1-3,.,TGTGCCAGCAGTGAAAAGGGGGGGGAATGGCCTGGAAACACCATATATTTT,CASSEKGGEWPGNTIYF
TRBV28,.,TRBJ2-5,.,TGTGCCAGCAGTTCCTTCACGGGAGCCCAAGAGACCCAGTACTTC,CASSSFTGAQETQYF
TRBV3-1/TRBV3-2,.,TRBJ2-5,.,TGTGCCAGCAGCCAAGGGGCCCGGGGTCGGGAGACCCAGTACTTC,CASSQGARGRETQYF
TRBV2,TRBD2,TRBJ2-2,.,TGTGCCAGCAGGAGACTACTAGCGGGGAACACCGGGGAGCTGTTTTTT,CASRRLLAGNTGELFF
TRBV6-5,TRBD1,TRBJ2-7,.,TGTGCCAGCAGTTTACAGGGGGGTAAGGGCTACGAGCAGTACTTC,CASSLQGGKGYEQYF
TRBV7-2,.,TRBJ2-3,.,TGTGCCAGCAGCTTACGATCGGGGACTAGCACAGATACGCAGTATTTT,CASSLRSGTSTDTQYF
TRBV28,.,TRBJ1-4,few,TGTGCCAGCATCCAGGGTGGGGGCCATAATGAAAAACTGTTTTTT,CASIQGGGHNEKLFF
TRBV3-1/TRBV3-2,.,TRBJ2-7,.,TGTGCCAGCAGCCAAGTCCCAGGAGAGCAGTACTTC,CASSQVPGEQYF
TRBV19,TRBD1,TRBJ2-5,.,TGTGCCAGTAGTACCGCAGGGACAGGGGAGACCCAGTACTTC,CASSTAGTGETQYF
TRBV5-5,.,TRBJ2-7,.,TGTGCCAGCAGCTTGGTGGGCAGGGGGGAAGTTAACGAGCAGTACTTC,CASSLVGRGEVNEQYF
TRBV29-1,.,TRBJ2-1,.,TGCAGCGTTGAGGTGGGCAGCCAGAGGGTATCCAATGAGCAGTTCTTC,CSVEVGSQRVSNEQFF
TRBV20-1,TRBD2,TRBJ2-3,once,TGCAGTGCTAGTCCGTATCTAGCGGCGGCGGGGGGAGATACGCAGTATTTT,CSASPYLAAAGGDTQYF
TRBV7-2,TRBD1,TRBJ2-2,.,TGTGCCAGCAGCTCTCGACAGGGAAGTACCGGGGAGCTGTTTTTT,CASSSRQGSTGELFF
TRBV27,TRBD1,TRBJ2-7,.,TGTGCCAGCAGTTCCGGGACAGGGAGCTCCTACGAGCAGTACTTC,CASSSGTGSSYEQYF
TRBV7-3,.,TRBJ1-2,.,TGTGCCAGCAGCCCCGGCGGGGCGGAGAGCGCTAACTATGGCTACACCTTC,CASSPGGAESANYGYTF